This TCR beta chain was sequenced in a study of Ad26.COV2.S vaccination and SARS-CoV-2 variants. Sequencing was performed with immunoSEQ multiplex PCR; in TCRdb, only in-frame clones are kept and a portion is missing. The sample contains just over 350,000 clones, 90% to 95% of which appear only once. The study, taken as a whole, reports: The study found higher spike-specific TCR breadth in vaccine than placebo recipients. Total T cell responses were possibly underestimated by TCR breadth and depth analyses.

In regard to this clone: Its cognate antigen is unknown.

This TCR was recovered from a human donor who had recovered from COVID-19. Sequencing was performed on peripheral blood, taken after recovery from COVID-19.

Here the CDR3 reads CASSLGTGEKNSPLHF. The CDR3 DNA follows: TGTGCCAGCAGCTTGGGGACAGGGGAGAAAAATTCACCCCTCCACTTT. V gene TRBV5-6 combines with J gene TRBJ1-6; 9 bases align to TRBD1. Germline V gene lookup returns CDR1 SGHDT and CDR2 YYEEEE. The CDR3 length is 16 residues. Trimming cost V 0 bases and J 7 bases; bases outside gene matches: 5.